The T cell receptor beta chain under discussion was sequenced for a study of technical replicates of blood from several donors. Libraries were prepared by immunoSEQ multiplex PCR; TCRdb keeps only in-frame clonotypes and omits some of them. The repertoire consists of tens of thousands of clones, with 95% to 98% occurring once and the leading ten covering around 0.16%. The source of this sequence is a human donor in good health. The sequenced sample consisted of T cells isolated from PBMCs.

CDR3 sequence reads: CASSESTQGPQHF. The CDR3 DNA follows: TGTGCCAGCAGCGAGAGTACTCAGGGGCCCCAGCATTTT. The rearrangement links TRBV9 to TRBJ1-5, with D perhaps TRBD1 (5 bases). Germline V lookup: CDR1 SGDLS, CDR2 YYNGEE. The CDR3 length is 13 residues. The germline V and J ends were trimmed by 3 bases and 9 bases, with 13 bases remaining between them.